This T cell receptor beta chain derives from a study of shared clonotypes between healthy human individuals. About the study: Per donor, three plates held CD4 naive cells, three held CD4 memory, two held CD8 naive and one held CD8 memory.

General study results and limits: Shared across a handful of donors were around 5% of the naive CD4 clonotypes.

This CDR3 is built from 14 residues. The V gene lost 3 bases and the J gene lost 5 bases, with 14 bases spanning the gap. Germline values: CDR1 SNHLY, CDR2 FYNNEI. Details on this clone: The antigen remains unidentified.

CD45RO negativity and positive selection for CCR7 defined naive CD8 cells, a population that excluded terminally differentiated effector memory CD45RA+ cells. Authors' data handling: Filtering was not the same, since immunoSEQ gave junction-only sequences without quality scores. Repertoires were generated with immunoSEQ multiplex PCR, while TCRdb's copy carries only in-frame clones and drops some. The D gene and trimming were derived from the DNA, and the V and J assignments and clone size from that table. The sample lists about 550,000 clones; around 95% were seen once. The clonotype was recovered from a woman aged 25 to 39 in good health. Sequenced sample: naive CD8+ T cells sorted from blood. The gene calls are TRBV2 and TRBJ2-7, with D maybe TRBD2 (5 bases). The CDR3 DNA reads TGTGCCAGCAGTGAGGGCGTTAGCGTGGACGAGCAGTACTTC. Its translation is CASSEGVSVDEQYF. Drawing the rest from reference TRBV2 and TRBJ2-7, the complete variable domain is EPEVTQTPSHQVTQMGQEVILRCVPISNHLYFYWYRQILGQKVEFLVSFYNNEISEKSEIFDDQFSVERPDGSNFTLKIRSTKLEDSAMYFCASSEGVSVDEQYFGPGTRLTVT.